This T cell receptor beta chain came from a study of cytomegalovirus exposure and HLA in healthy donors. Study-wide background: Of 300 to 450 genotyped donors, about 80% clustered with self-reported Caucasian donors. Whole-study findings and limits: Among CMV-associated TCR beta chains, most appeared HLA-restricted in a later analysis. The study designated 160 or so TCR beta chains cytomegalovirus-associated.

The PCR had 60 Vbeta and 13 Jbeta primers. Sequenced by immunoSEQ multiplex PCR; TCRdb stores in-frame clones only, minus some. This table holds roughly 150,000 clones, 75% to 90% found once. As concerns this clone: The antigen is not known.

Germline assignment: CDR1 MRHNA and CDR2 SNTAGT. The CDR3 spans 14 residues. V shed 10 bases, J shed 6 bases, and the junction held 15 bases outside the gene matches. Sequences were obtained from PBMCs. This TCR came from a female donor in good health and CMV-seronegative. V is TRBV6-4 and J is TRBJ2-7; 7 bases fit TRBD2. CDR3 sequence reads: CATNVDKGRGEQYF. In nucleotides, the CDR3 is TGTGCCACCAATGTAGATAAGGGGAGGGGCGAGCAGTACTTC.